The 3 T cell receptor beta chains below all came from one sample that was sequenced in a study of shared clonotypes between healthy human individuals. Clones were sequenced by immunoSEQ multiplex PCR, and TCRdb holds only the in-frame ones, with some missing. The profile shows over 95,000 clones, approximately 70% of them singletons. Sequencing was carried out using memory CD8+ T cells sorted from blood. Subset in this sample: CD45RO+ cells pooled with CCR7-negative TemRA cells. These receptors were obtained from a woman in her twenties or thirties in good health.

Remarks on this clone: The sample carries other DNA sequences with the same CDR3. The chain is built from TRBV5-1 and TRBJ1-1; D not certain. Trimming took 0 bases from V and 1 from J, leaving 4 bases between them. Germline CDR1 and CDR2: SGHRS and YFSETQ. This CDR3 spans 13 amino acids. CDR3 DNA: TGCGCCAGCAGCTTGGGAGGGAACACTGAAGCTTTCTTT. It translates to CASSLGGNTEAFF.

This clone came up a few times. The CDR3 here is CAWSGGLRLTF. The CDR3 DNA reads TGTGCCTGGAGTGGGGGACTACGACTCACCTTC. The chain joins TRBV30 to TRBJ1-2; D is possibly TRBD1 (5 bases). The CDR3 is 11 amino acids. Germline CDR1 reads GTSNPN; CDR2 reads SVGIG (reference sequence). V lost 1 base and J lost 13, with 13 bases in between. The full variable domain, completed using reference TRBV30 and TRBJ1-2, is SQTIHQWPATLVQPVGSPLSLECTVEGTSNPNLYWYRQAAGRGLQLLFYSVGIGQISSEVPQNLSASRPQDRQFILSSKKLLLSDSGFYLCAWSGGLRLTFGSGTRLTVV.

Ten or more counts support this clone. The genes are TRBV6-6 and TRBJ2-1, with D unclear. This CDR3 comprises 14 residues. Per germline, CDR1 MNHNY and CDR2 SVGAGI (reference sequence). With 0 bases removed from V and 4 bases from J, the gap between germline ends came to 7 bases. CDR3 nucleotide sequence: TGTGCCAGCAGTTACTCCGACCCTTACAATGAGCAGTTCTTC. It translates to CASSYSDPYNEQFF.